These T cell receptor beta chains were read from a single sample in a study of T cells in Graves' hyperthyroidism and ophthalmopathy. TCRdb reprocessed the multiplex PCR reads via MiXCR and lists one record per CDR3 protein. The sample lists nearly 600,000 distinct CDR3 sequences, 12% to 15% occurring once. Sequenced sample: blood. These receptors came from a woman younger than 35 with Graves' ophthalmopathy. Both conserved end residues are part of each CDR3. Fields, in order: CDR3 protein, J gene, V gene.

CASSRQGVTEAFF	TRBJ1-1	TRBV7-9
CSASGGQRQGVYEQYF	TRBJ2-7	TRBV20-1
CASSSRTGGWNEQFF	TRBJ2-1	TRBV12-3/TRBV12-4
CASKAGLAEETQYF	TRBJ2-5	TRBV5-1
CASRERGGTTEAFF	TRBJ1-1	TRBV2
CASRPRDVLSDTQYF	TRBJ2-3	TRBV27
CASSQVASSYNEQFF	TRBJ2-1	TRBV4-1
CSAKTSGRARVYEQYF	TRBJ2-7	TRBV20-1
CASSRDRFNYGYTF	TRBJ1-2	TRBV28
CAWSVGSDGGNEQFF	TRBJ2-1	TRBV30
CASSARELETQYF	TRBJ2-5	TRBV25-1
CASSHSTGRGGYTF	TRBJ1-2	TRBV16
CASSMGLTGVAGYTF	TRBJ1-2	TRBV9
CASSLLQGQGYGYTF	TRBJ1-2	TRBV3-2
CSAREDRLGQYF	TRBJ2-7	TRBV20-1
CASSNQGLTLEAFF	TRBJ1-1	TRBV3-1
CSARDRGGGYEQFF	TRBJ2-1	TRBV20-1
CASSYSIKSNQPQHF	TRBJ1-5	TRBV6-5
CASTQEGTGSLAKNIQYF	TRBJ2-4	TRBV27
CASERTEQTEAFF	TRBJ1-1	TRBV12-3/TRBV12-4
CASSDRGPWGTEAFF	TRBJ1-1	TRBV2
CASSYSPDRLNTEAFF	TRBJ1-1	TRBV6-5
CASRAGGNTEAFF	TRBJ1-1	TRBV19
CASSYGQEAAYEQYF	TRBJ2-7	TRBV9
CASSGQGNNEQFF	TRBJ2-1	TRBV18
CATSRLAGTYEQYF	TRBJ2-7	TRBV6-1
CASSTGLAGEETQYF	TRBJ2-5	TRBV19
CASSLTEGYGYTF	TRBJ1-2	TRBV9
CASSVAGAAGPGELFF	TRBJ2-2	TRBV9
CASNGGDANEKLFF	TRBJ1-4	TRBV2
CASSYSQVANYGYTF	TRBJ1-2	TRBV6-2/TRBV6-3
CASSLAGQGLGFNEQFF	TRBJ2-1	TRBV5-6
CASSLSPRLAGQETQYF	TRBJ2-5	TRBV7-3
CASSVTTGGTYEQYF	TRBJ2-7	TRBV19
CSARDLGDSPYEQYF	TRBJ2-7	TRBV20-1
CASSLAGAEGTNTEAFF	TRBJ1-1	TRBV28
CASSLLPLGATTYEQYF	TRBJ2-7	TRBV5-1
CASGRQSNQPQHF	TRBJ1-5	TRBV12-3/TRBV12-4
CASSQGLTGLFGANVLTF	TRBJ2-6	TRBV4-1
CASKGYNYGYTF	TRBJ1-2	TRBV2
CASSYSLAGILMSYNEQFF	TRBJ2-1	TRBV6-5
CASSTGIIGNQPQHF	TRBJ1-5	TRBV6-1
CASSLPTENTGELFF	TRBJ2-2	TRBV7-2
CASSVGAKAFF	TRBJ1-1	TRBV6-1
CASSPLGTAYNEQFF	TRBJ2-1	TRBV4-1
CAWSGDRHQPQHF	TRBJ1-5	TRBV30
CASSFGTFSYEQYF	TRBJ2-7	TRBV7-9
CATSDYPGAYNEQFF	TRBJ2-1	TRBV24-1
CASSGANVLTF	TRBJ2-6	TRBV5-1
CASSAPLGVSYNEQFF	TRBJ2-1	TRBV9
CASSLSEFGGYGYTF	TRBJ1-2	TRBV27
CASSTTGTGGVDTQYF	TRBJ2-3	TRBV28
CASSQTGSTDTQYF	TRBJ2-3	TRBV4-1